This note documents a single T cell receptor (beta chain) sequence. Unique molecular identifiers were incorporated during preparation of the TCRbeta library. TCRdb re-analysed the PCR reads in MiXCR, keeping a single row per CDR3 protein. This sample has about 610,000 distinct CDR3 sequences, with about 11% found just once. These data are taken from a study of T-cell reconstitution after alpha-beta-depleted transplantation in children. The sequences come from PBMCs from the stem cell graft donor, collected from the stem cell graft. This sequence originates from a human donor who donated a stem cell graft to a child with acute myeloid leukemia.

The DNA for the CDR3 is TGTGCCAGCAGGGGGGACAGGGTAGGATCCTACGAGCAGTACTTC. It encodes CASRGDRVGSYEQYF. The rearrangement links TRBV2 to TRBJ2-7, with 9 bases lining up with TRBD1. The trim removed 6 bases at V and 1 base at J, leaving 7 bases unmatched. Germline assignment: CDR1 SNHLY and CDR2 FYNNEI. The CDR3 is made up of 15 amino acids.